This T cell receptor (beta chain) is from a study of cytomegalovirus exposure and HLA in healthy donors. Study-level points and caveats: Cytomegalovirus status was reportedly diagnosed by the classifier with high sensitivity and specificity. It was taken for granted in presence/absence analyses that sequencing depth across donors was roughly uniform. What TCR beta sequences reportedly achieved was accurate prediction of HLA-A and HLA-B alleles in most subjects.

The PCR contained 60 Vbeta and 13 Jbeta primers. TCRdb's table, derived via immunoSEQ multiplex PCR, lists solely in-frame clones and lacks some. Of around 69,000 clones detected, 70% to 80% appear once; the ten largest clones hold 8.5% to 10%. This clone was detected only a few times. Antigen unknown. Sequencing was done on a sample of PBMCs. The TCR was taken from a woman between 50 and 59 years old in good health and CMV-seropositive.

Written as DNA, the CDR3 is TGTGCCAGCTCACCACGGGAGAGACTGGACACTGAAGCTTTCTTT. This gives the protein CASSPRERLDTEAFF. The J gene is TRBJ1-1, the V gene TRBV18; D gene unclear. V lost 1 base and J lost 3, with 12 bases in between. The length of the CDR3 is 15 residues. The germline CDR1 and CDR2 sequences are KGHSH and LQKENI.